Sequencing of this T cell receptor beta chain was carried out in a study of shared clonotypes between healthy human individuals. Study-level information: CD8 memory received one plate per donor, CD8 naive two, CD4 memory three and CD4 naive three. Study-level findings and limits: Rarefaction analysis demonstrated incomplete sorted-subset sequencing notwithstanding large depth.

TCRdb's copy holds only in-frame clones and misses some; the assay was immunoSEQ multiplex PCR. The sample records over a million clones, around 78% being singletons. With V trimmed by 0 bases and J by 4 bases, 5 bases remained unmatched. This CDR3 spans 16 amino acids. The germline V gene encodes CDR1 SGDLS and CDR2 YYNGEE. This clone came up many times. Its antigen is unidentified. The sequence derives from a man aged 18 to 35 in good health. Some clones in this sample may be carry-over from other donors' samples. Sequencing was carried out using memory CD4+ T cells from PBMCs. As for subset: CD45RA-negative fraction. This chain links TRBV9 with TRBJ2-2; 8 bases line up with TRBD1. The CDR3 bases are TGTGCCAGCAGCGTAGACGCCCAGGGGGCCACCGGGGAGCTGTTTTTT. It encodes CASSVDAQGATGELFF.